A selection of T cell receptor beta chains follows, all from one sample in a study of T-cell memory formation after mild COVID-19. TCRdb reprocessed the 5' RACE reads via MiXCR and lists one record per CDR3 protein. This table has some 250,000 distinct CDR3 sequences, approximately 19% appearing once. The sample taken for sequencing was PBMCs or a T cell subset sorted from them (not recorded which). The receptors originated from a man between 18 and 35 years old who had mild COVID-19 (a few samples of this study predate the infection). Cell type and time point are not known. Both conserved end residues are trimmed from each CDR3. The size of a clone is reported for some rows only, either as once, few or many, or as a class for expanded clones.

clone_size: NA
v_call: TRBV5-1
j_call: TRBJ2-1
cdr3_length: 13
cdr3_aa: ASSLPGQVGGEQF

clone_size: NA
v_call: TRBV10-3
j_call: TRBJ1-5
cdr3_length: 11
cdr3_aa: ASGQAQNQPQH

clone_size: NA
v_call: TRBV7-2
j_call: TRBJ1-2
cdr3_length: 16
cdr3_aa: ASSPVGQGAIRHYGYT

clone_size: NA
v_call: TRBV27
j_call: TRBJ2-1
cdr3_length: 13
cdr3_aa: ASSLSGARYNEQF

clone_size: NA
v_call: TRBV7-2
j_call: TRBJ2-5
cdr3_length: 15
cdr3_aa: ASSKTSGGALQETQY

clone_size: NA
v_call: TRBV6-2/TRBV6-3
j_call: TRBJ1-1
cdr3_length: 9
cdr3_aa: ASTSGQGAF

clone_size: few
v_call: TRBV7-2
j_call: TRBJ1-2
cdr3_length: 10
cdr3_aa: ASSLNRGGYT

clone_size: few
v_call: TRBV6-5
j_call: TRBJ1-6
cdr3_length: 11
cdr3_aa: ASSGTVNSPLH

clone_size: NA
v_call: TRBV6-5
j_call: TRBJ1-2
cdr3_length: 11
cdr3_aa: ASSSTWSYGYT

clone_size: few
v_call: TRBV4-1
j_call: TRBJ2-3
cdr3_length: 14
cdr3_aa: ASSQGTSGGTDTQY

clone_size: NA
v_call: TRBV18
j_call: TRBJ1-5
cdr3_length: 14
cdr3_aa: ASSPAPGVSNQPQH

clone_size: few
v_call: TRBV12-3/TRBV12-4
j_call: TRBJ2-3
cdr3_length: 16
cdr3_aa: ASSRDWASGGATDTQY

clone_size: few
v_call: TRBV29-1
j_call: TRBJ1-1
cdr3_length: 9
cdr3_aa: SVVENTEAF

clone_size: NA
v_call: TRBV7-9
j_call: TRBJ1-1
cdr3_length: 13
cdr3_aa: ASTPSRYRNTEAF

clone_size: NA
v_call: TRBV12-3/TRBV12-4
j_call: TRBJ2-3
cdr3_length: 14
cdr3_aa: ASSLQVLVTEDTQY

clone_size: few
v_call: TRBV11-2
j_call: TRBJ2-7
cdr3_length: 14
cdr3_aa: ASSLGVAGQAYEQY

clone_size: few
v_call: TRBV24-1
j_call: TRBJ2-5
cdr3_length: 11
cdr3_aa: ATSDGTAGTQY

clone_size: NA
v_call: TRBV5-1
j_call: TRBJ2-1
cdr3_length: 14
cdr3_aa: ASSWIWTGGQDEQF

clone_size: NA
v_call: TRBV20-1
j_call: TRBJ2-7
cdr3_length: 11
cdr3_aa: SSQGTSGYEQY

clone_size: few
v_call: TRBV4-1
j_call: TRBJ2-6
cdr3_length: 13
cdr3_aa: ASSHHGLGANVLT

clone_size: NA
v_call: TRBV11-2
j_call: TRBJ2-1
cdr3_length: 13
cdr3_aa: ASSSAFRNLEEQF

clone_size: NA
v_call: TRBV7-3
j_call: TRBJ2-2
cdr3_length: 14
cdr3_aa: ASSSDRGLDAGELF

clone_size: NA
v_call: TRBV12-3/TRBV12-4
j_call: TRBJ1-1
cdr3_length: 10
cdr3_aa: ASSFAPTEAF

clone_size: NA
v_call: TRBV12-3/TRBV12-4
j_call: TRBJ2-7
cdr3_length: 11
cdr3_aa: ASSPDSPYEQY

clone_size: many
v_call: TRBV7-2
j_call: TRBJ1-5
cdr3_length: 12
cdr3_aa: ASSLVEGDQPQH

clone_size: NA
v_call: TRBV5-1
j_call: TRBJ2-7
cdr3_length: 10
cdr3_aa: ASSLEESEQY

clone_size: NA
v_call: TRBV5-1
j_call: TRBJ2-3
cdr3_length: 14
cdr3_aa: ASSLATGSVPDTQY

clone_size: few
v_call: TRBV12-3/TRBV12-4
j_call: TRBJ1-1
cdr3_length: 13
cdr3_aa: ASSLDSRTGTEAF

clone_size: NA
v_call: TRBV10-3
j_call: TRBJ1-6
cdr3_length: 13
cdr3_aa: AISDQTGKDSPLH

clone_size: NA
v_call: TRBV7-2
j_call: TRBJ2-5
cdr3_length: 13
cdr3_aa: ASSLVEGPYETQY

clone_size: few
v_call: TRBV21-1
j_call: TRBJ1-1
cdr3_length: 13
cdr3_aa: ASSKGGVSYTEAF

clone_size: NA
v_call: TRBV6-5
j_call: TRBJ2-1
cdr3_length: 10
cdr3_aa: ASGRSDNEQF

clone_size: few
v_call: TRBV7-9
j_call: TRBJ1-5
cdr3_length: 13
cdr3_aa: ASSRQGDSNQPQH

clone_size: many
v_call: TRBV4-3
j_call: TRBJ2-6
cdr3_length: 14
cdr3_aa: ASSQVRETGANVLT

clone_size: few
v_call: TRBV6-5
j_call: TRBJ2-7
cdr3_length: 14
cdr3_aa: ASSYYGGPSSYEQY

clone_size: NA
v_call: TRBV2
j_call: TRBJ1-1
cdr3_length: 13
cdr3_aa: ASSHYGQTNTEAF

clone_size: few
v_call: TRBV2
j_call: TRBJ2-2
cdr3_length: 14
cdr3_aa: ASSVGTGEKAGELF

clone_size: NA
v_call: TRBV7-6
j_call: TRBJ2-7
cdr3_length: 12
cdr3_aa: ASSLEVSGYEQY

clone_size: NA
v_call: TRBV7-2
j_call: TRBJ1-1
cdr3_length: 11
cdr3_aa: ASSLGVRRPAF

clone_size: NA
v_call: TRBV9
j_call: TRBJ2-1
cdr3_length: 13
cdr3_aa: ASSVSGSSYNEQF

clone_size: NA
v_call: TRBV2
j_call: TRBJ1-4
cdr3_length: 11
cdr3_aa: ASTRIFNEKLF

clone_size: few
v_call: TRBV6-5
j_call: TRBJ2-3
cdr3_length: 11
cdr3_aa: ASAQRLTDTQY